Here is one TCR beta chain with its context. Authors' data handling: The assay estimated nucleated cells by amplifying reference gene primers. Assay used: immunoSEQ multiplex PCR; TCRdb lists only in-frame clones, some missing. The V and J calls and clone size come from that table; D and trimming were worked out from the DNA. The sample has some 110,000 clones, over 65% seen once. The sample comes from a study of blood T cell repertoires in COVID-19. At the level of the study: Some COVID-19 samples were acute and others convalescent; all came from the United States, Italy and Spain. T cells, B-cell-depleted T cells, or PBMCs supplied cDNA or gDNA.

Germline V gives CDR1 MGHRA, CDR2 YSYEKL. The germline V and J ends were trimmed by 4 bases and 7 bases, with 14 bases remaining between them. The CDR3 sequence is 14 residues long. The sample was peripheral blood. The V and J genes are TRBV4-1 and TRBJ1-5; TRBD1 might be the D (6 bases). This TCR was recovered from a man aged 55 to 70 with acute or convalescent COVID-19. The CDR3 region is CASSPTGPEQPQHF. The CDR3 DNA reads TGCGCCAGCAGCCCTACAGGGCCGGAGCAGCCCCAGCATTTT.